A single sample is the source of the 3 T cell receptor beta chains below, sequenced in a study of cytomegalovirus exposure and HLA in healthy donors (TCRdb year 2017). Library preparation used the immunoSEQ multiplex PCR assay. TCRdb provides this immuneACCESS table in a form limited to in-frame rearrangements. Some clones are lacking; in checked studies, under half of them reflect an unresolved V gene, and why the rest are absent is not known. The sample data list 200,000 or so clones, and around 87% of these were observed just once. Roughly 2% of the sample is held by the ten biggest clonotypes. Sample: PBMCs. These receptor sequences come from a woman between 18 and 30 years old in good health and CMV-seropositive.

This rearrangement joins TRBV27 to TRBJ2-3, with D possibly TRBD1 on 6 matching bases. The V gene's germline CDR1 is MNHEY and CDR2 SMNVEV (reference sequence). The CDR3 is made up of 15 amino acids. The germline V and J ends were trimmed by 3 bases and 0 bases, with 10 bases remaining between them. In DNA, the CDR3 is TGTGCCAGCAGTTTCAAACAGGGAAGCACAGATACGCAGTATTTT. It translates to CASSFKQGSTDTQYF.

The CDR3 DNA is TGTGCCATTGATCGGGGGACAGGGAAGAACGAGCAGTACTTC. Translation gives CAIDRGTGKNEQYF. The chain couples TRBV10-3 to TRBJ2-7; TRBD1 agrees at 9 bases. Trimming at V came to 9 bases and at J to 5 bases, leaving 11 bases not matched to a gene. In germline, CDR1 is ENHRY, CDR2 SYGVKD. This CDR3 has 14 residues.

In this sample, this clone turned up once. The rearrangement links TRBV27 to TRBJ1-2, with D possibly matching TRBD1 (5 bases). This CDR3 is built from 16 residues. Germline CDR1 reads MNHEY; CDR2 reads SMNVEV (reference sequence). Trimming left V 4 bases short and J 4 bases short, with 19 bases between. CDR3 coding DNA: TGTGCCAGCAGTTCCCTATACCGTGACAGTCTCTATGGCTACACCTTC. It specifies CASSSLYRDSLYGYTF.